Presented here are 5 T cell receptor beta chains from one specimen sequenced in a study of OX40 agonist ivuxolimab in advanced cancers. Generated by immunoSEQ multiplex PCR, the TCRdb table keeps only in-frame clones and is missing some. The sample has 48,000 or so clones; around 90% are singletons. The sample consisted of CD4+ or CD8+ T cells sorted from blood, taken in a trial of the OX40 agonist ivuxolimab. These receptors all come from an adult with an advanced solid tumor such as melanoma, head and neck, liver or kidney cancer.

This chain connects TRBV15 to TRBJ2-4, with TRBD1 identical over 7 bases. Per germline, CDR1 LNHNV and CDR2 YYDKDF (reference sequence). The CDR3 sequence is 15 residues long. The V and J ends lost 3 bases and 2 bases, in that order; junction bases with no gene match: 4. The CDR3 protein is CATSRGQNSKNIQYF. The CDR3 coding sequence is TGTGCCACCAGCAGGGGACAGAATTCCAAAAACATTCAGTACTTC.

The gene calls are TRBV28 and TRBJ2-7; D is undetermined. Trimming stripped 8 bases from V and 4 bases from J, with 15 bases between. Per germline, CDR1 MDHEN and CDR2 SYDVKM. CDR3 length: 13 residues. CDR3 sequence: CASWSRGFYEQYF. CDR3 sequence (DNA): TGTGCCAGCTGGTCTAGAGGTTTTTACGAGCAGTACTTC.

In regard to this clone: The same CDR3 arises from other DNA sequences in this sample as well. This chain connects TRBV19 to TRBJ2-1; 8 bases fit TRBD1. The CDR3 spans 14 residues. CDR1 is LNHDA, CDR2 SQIVND, per germline (reference sequence). V shed 1 base, J shed 7 bases, and the junction held 3 bases outside the gene matches. CDR3 residues: CASSIAGGDNEQFF. Here the CDR3 DNA reads TGTGCCAGTAGTATAGCAGGGGGCGATAATGAGCAGTTCTTC.

The chain carries TRBV2 and TRBJ1-1; D is perhaps TRBD1 (6 bases). Looked up from germline, CDR1 is SNHLY and CDR2 is FYNNEI. CDR3 length equals 12 residues. V lost 8 bases, J lost 4 bases, and 11 bases lay in between. The CDR3 here is CASSTGGTEAFF. CDR3 in DNA: TGTGCCAGCTCGACAGGCGGCACTGAAGCTTTCTTT.

The chain combines TRBV5-1 with TRBJ2-7; TRBD2 agrees at 7 bases. Germline V gives CDR1 SGHRS, CDR2 YFSETQ. Trimming cost V 5 bases and J 2 bases; bases outside gene matches: 13. This CDR3 contains 16 residues. In DNA form, the CDR3 reads TGCGCCAGCAGACCGGGGACGCTAGCGGCGGCCTACGAGCAGTACTTC. As protein: CASRPGTLAAAYEQYF.